Each of the 29 T cell receptor beta chains below was sequenced from the same sample in a study of T cells after yellow fever vaccination. TCRdb called the 5' RACE reads again in MiXCR, with one record for every CDR3 protein. The sample comprises under 550,000 distinct CDR3 sequences, around a fifth of which are singletons, and about 16% rests with the top ten. The sequencing used PBMCs, collected roughly 20 days after the first yellow fever vaccination. These receptors were collected from a man younger than 35 who received the YFV17D yellow fever vaccine.

This clonotype has just a few counts. V and J are TRBV5-1 and TRBJ2-5; no clear D. CDR3 length: 15 amino acids. Germline CDR1 is SGHRS and CDR2 is YFSETQ. Trimming took off 0 bases at V and 5 bases at J, with 14 bases between the two ends. CDR3 residues: CASSLVHSPGETQYF. The CDR3 bases are TGCGCCAGCAGCTTGGTCCACTCACCCGGGGAGACCCAGTACTTC.

V and J are TRBV7-9 and TRBJ2-1; TRBD1 agrees at 10 bases. The CDR3 sequence is 15 residues long. Germline loops: CDR1 SEHNR, CDR2 FQNEAQ (reference sequence). V gave up 5 bases and J gave up 5 bases; unmatched junction bases: 6. CDR3: CASSPRGTGDNEQFF. CDR3 nucleotide sequence: TGTGCCAGCAGCCCTAGGGGGACAGGGGACAATGAGCAGTTCTTC.

This clonotype was picked up a small number of times. V usage is TRBV4-3 and J usage is TRBJ2-2; 7 nucleotides line up with TRBD1. Germline V CDR1 and CDR2: LGHNA, YSLEER. V shed 2 bases and J 3 bases; nucleotides not matched to a gene: 9. The CDR3 is 17 amino acids. The CDR3 spells CASSQRGQDGYTGELFF. The CDR3 DNA is TGCGCCAGCAGCCAAAGGGGGCAGGACGGATACACCGGGGAGCTGTTTTTT.

This rearrangement joins TRBV6-1 to TRBJ2-7; 7 bases line up with TRBD1. V lost 6 bases, J lost 4 bases, and 18 bases stayed unmatched. Germline V lookup: CDR1 MNHNS, CDR2 SASEGT. The CDR3 has 17 amino acids. Here the CDR3 DNA reads TGTGCCAGCAGCACTTCCCCACCCGGACAGGAAATTTACGAGCAGTACTTC. Residues: CASSTSPPGQEIYEQYF.

The J gene is TRBJ2-2, the V gene TRBV20-1, with a weak D call TRBD1 (6 bases). The CDR3 contains 17 residues. CDR1 is DFQATT and CDR2 is SNEGSKA in the germline V gene (reference sequence). The V and J ends lost 3 bases and 0 bases respectively, with 17 bases between them. The CDR3 reads CSASPQGRGSNTGELFF. The CDR3 coding sequence is TGCAGTGCTAGTCCCCAGGGCAGGGGTTCGAACACCGGGGAGCTGTTTTTT.

This clonotype showed up just a few times. The chain links TRBV7-6 to TRBJ2-1, with 7 bases fitting TRBD1. V dropped 8 bases and J dropped 12; count of bases not matched to a gene: 10. This CDR3 region has 12 residues. Germline V CDR1 and CDR2: SGHVS, FNYEAQ. The DNA for the CDR3 is TGTGCCAGCGGCACAGGGGCCGTGGCGCAGTTCTTC. As protein: CASGTGAVAQFF.

This clonotype has only a few counts. This rearrangement joins TRBV28 to TRBJ2-7; D may match TRBD1 or TRBD2 (5 bases each). V lost 8 bases, J lost 3 bases, and 20 bases lay in between. Germline lookup yields CDR1 MDHEN and CDR2 SYDVKM. The CDR3 spans 15 residues. The CDR3 region has the DNA TGTGCCAGCCAGGGTGGGGGATATGAGGGCTACGAGCAGTACGTC. As protein: CASQGGGYEGYEQYV.

This chain joins TRBV6-5 and TRBJ1-1; D remains unclear. Germline CDR1 is MNHEY and CDR2 is SVGAGI. The CDR3 is 14 residues long. Between the trimmed V and J ends, which lost 3 bases and 0 bases, there was a span of 8 bases. CDR3 amino acids: CASSYASMNTEAFF. CDR3 nucleotides: TGTGCCAGCAGTTATGCGTCAATGAACACTGAAGCTTTCTTT.

The chain employs TRBV7-6 and TRBJ2-7; TRBD1 agrees at 7 bases. V lost 5 bases, J lost 3 bases, and 10 bases stayed unmatched. The CDR3 consists of 15 residues. Germline loops: CDR1 SGHVS, CDR2 FNYEAQ. CDR3 residues: CASSEGQDPFYEQYV. CDR3 bases: TGTGCCAGCAGCGAAGGACAGGACCCCTTCTACGAGCAGTACGTC.

This chain links TRBV4-2 with TRBJ1-2; tentatively, D is TRBD1 (5 bases). Germline V gene data show CDR1 as LGHNA and CDR2 as YNFKEQ. Deletions cut 0 bases from V and 8 bases from J, with 13 bases between. The CDR3 extends over 14 amino acids. DNA of the CDR3: TGTGCCAGCAGCCAAGATCCTAGGGGTTACGGCTACACCTTC. The encoded protein is CASSQDPRGYGYTF.

J is TRBJ1-1 and V is TRBV20-1; D gene uncertain. V dropped 1 base and J dropped 0 bases, with 9 bases sitting between them. Looked up from germline, CDR1 is DFQATT and CDR2 is SNEGSKA (reference sequence). The CDR3 consists of 14 residues. The CDR3 nucleotides read TGCAGTGCTAGAGTCGTAGCCATGAACACTGAAGCTTTCTTT. Its translation: CSARVVAMNTEAFF.

The rearrangement joins TRBV6-5 to TRBJ1-4; D is uncertain. CDR1 is MNHEY, CDR2 SVGAGI, per germline. The length of the CDR3 is 15 residues. V lost 0 bases, J lost 0 bases, and 5 bases lay in between. The DNA for the CDR3 is TGTGCCAGCAGTTACTCTGCGACAACTAATGAAAAACTGTTTTTT. Translating it yields CASSYSATTNEKLFF.

This clonotype was found a few times. The rearrangement links TRBV7-2 to TRBJ1-6, with 8 bases lining up with TRBD1. Germline V CDR1 and CDR2: SGHTA, FQGNSA. Trimming at V came to 0 bases and at J to 11 bases, leaving 6 bases not matched to a gene. There are 15 residues in the CDR3. CDR3 sequence: CASSLAPGTGPPLHF. As DNA, the CDR3 is TGTGCCAGCAGCTTAGCGCCCGGGACAGGACCACCCCTCCACTTT.

This clonotype was recorded many times. The chain is built from TRBV7-6 and TRBJ2-7; a weak D match, TRBD2 (6 bases). This CDR3 is built from 15 residues. Germline V gene sequence: CDR1 SGHVS, CDR2 FNYEAQ. Trimming shortened V by 2 bases and J by 2 bases, and 13 bases separated the two germline ends. CDR3 amino acids: CASSLKSGPPYEQYF. As DNA, the CDR3 is TGTGCCAGCAGCTTAAAAAGCGGGCCTCCCTACGAGCAGTACTTC.

The chain employs TRBV5-1 and TRBJ2-7; TRBD1 agrees at 7 bases. Per germline, CDR1 SGHRS and CDR2 YFSETQ. V trimming: 0 bases; J trimming: 5 bases; junction bases outside the gene matches: 5. This CDR3 is built from 14 residues. The CDR3 region is CASSLGIDRDEQYV. The CDR3 DNA is TGCGCCAGCAGCTTGGGGATAGACAGGGACGAGCAGTACGTC.

V and J are TRBV3-1 and TRBJ2-5; no clear D. Trimming took 1 base from V and 7 from J, leaving 7 bases between them. Germline V gene lookup returns CDR1 LGHDT and CDR2 YNNKEL (reference sequence). This CDR3 comprises 12 residues. CDR3 region: CASSQGIGTQYF. CDR3 nucleotide sequence: TGTGCCAGCAGCCAAGGTATCGGGACCCAGTACTTC.

The chain has TRBV4-3 and TRBJ1-5; D gene unclear. Germline V gene lookup returns CDR1 LGHNA and CDR2 YSLEER. This CDR3 is built from 14 residues. Trimming shortened V by 0 bases and J by 5 bases, and 8 bases separated the two germline ends. The CDR3 protein is CASSQDFGDQPQHF. CDR3 bases: TGCGCCAGCAGCCAAGATTTCGGCGATCAGCCCCAGCATTTT.

In this sample, this clonotype turned up many times. At one boundary the junction diverges from the germline segment, which might be a read error. The chain links TRBV7-7 to TRBJ2-1; 8 bases map to TRBD1. CDR3 length: 13 residues. Germline V gives CDR1 SSHAT, CDR2 FNYEAQ (reference sequence). In DNA, the CDR3 is TGTGCTAGCAGCTTTGGACAGGGCAATGAGCAGTTCTTC. As protein: CASSFGQGNEQFF.

The chain recombines TRBV5-1 with TRBJ2-7, with D tentatively TRBD2 (6 bases). V was trimmed by 0 bases and J by 0 bases, leaving 10 bases between them. This CDR3 region has 15 residues. CDR1 SGHRS and CDR2 YFSETQ come from the germline V gene. CDR3 sequence reads: CASSLAAGISYEQYV. The CDR3 nucleotides are TGCGCCAGCAGCTTGGCGGCGGGAATCTCCTACGAGCAGTACGTC.

This clonotype was found a few times. The chain joins TRBV7-2 to TRBJ2-3; 7 bases match TRBD2. The CDR3 sequence is 13 residues long. V lost 5 bases and J lost 6; bases outside the gene matches: 5. From germline, CDR1 is SGHTA and CDR2 FQGNSA. In DNA, the CDR3 is TGTGCCAGCAGCCGGGACTATGGGGATACGCAGTATTTT. As protein: CASSRDYGDTQYF.

V and J are TRBV7-9 and TRBJ1-5; 10 bases align to TRBD1. The V gene's germline CDR1 is SEHNR and CDR2 FQNEAQ (reference sequence). The CDR3 covers 15 residues. J gave up 2 bases and V 4 bases, and 2 bases lay outside the gene matches. CDR3 DNA sequence: TGTGCCAGCAGCTCCGGACAGGGGGGCAATCAGCCCCAGCATTTT. Its protein is CASSSGQGGNQPQHF. Full variable domain (outside the CDR3, taken from reference TRBV7-9 and TRBJ1-5): DTGVSQNPRHKITKRGQNVTFRCDPISEHNRLYWYRQTLGQGPEFLTYFQNEAQLEKSRLLSDRFSAERPKGSFSTLEIQRTEQGDSAMYLCASSSGQGGNQPQHFGDGTRLSIL.

This clonotype was seen many times. V gene TRBV12-3 or TRBV12-4 combines with J gene TRBJ1-5; D is unclear. The CDR3 runs 13 residues. With 2 bases removed from V and 3 bases from J, the gap between germline ends came to 5 bases. The CDR3 region is CASSLRVNQPQHF. The CDR3 nucleotides are TGTGCCAGCAGTTTACGGGTCAATCAGCCCCAGCATTTT.

The chain has TRBV10-3 and TRBJ2-5; perhaps TRBD1 as D (6 bases). Germline CDR1 reads ENHRY; CDR2 reads SYGVKD. The CDR3 is 12 amino acids. Trimming shortened V by 3 bases and J by 5 bases, and 7 bases separated the two germline ends. CDR3 region: CAISETGETQYF. As DNA, the CDR3 is TGTGCCATCAGTGAAACAGGGGAGACCCAGTACTTC.

The chain couples TRBV12-3 or TRBV12-4 to TRBJ2-7; no firm D call. The CDR3 totals 15 residues. V was cut by 1 base and J by 1 base, with 11 bases left in between. CDR3 DNA sequence: TGTGCCAGCAGTTTAGGAAGGCCCCAATCCTACGAGCAGTACGTC. It codes for CASSLGRPQSYEQYV.

This clonotype was counted only a few times. The CDR3 reads CASSLPQGTSAHTF. CDR3 DNA: TGTGCCAGCAGCCTCCCCCAGGGGACCAGCGCTCACACCTTC. The chain joins TRBV5-5 to TRBJ1-2; D may be TRBD1 (6 bases). Trimming shortened V by 4 bases and J by 12 bases, and 22 bases separated the two germline ends. The CDR3 contains 14 residues. Germline loops: CDR1 SGHKS, CDR2 YYEKEE (reference sequence).

This clonotype has more than one count but fewer than ten. The V and J genes are TRBV7-2 and TRBJ2-5, with D unresolved. Trimming stripped 1 base from V and 7 bases from J, with 10 bases between. In germline, CDR1 is SGHTA, CDR2 FQGNSA. The CDR3 covers 13 residues. The CDR3: CASSLELFGTQYF. CDR3 nucleotide sequence: TGTGCCAGCAGCTTAGAGCTGTTCGGGACCCAGTACTTC.

This clonotype was counted many times. This sequence joins TRBV12-5 and TRBJ2-7; no clear D gene. Trimming cost V 3 bases and J 5 bases, with 8 bases left between them. Germline loops: CDR1 LGHNT, CDR2 FRNRAP. The CDR3 sequence is 12 residues long. This CDR3 reads CASGFRLDEQYF. The CDR3 DNA reads as TGTGCTAGTGGTTTTAGGTTGGACGAGCAGTACTTC.

The chain's CDR3 is CAEPTGDVGQPQHF. CDR3 in DNA: TGTGCCGAACCCACTGGGGATGTGGGTCAGCCCCAGCATTTT. The chain recombines TRBV27 with TRBJ1-5; D not certain. Germline CDR1 MNHEY, CDR2 SMNVEV (reference sequence). The CDR3 runs to 14 residues. The V end lost 11 bases, the J end lost 6 bases, and 20 bases lay between the germline ends.

This chain connects TRBV12-3 or TRBV12-4 to TRBJ2-5, with D perhaps TRBD1 or TRBD2 (6 bases each). The V end lost 7 bases, the J end lost 2 bases, and 14 bases lay between the germline ends. This CDR3 contains 14 residues. The CDR3 DNA follows: TGTGCCAGCACCAATCGGGGGCTTCAAGAGACCCAGTACTTC. Its translation is CASTNRGLQETQYF.